These 24 T cell receptor beta chains originate from one sample sequenced in a study of shared clonotypes between healthy human individuals. Here immunoSEQ multiplex PCR was the method, and the copy in TCRdb shows in-frame clones only, minus some. The sample has about 230,000 clones, about 65% seen once; the top ten hold roughly 10%. Material: memory CD4+ T cells sorted from blood. The subset is: CD45RA-negative fraction. The receptors were gathered from a man aged 25 to 40 in good health.

Ten or more counts support this clone. The genes are TRBV28 and TRBJ2-5; 8 bases fit TRBD2. Germline V lookup: CDR1 MDHEN, CDR2 SYDVKM. The CDR3 runs 18 residues. The junction had 14 bases not matched to a gene; V was cut back by 5 bases and J by 0 bases. The CDR3 coding sequence is TGTGCCAGCAGTCTCCCTAGCGGGCTTTTCGGGTACCAAGAGACCCAGTACTTC. Amino acid sequence: CASSLPSGLFGYQETQYF.

The V and J genes are TRBV18 and TRBJ2-1; TRBD1 agrees at 9 bases. With V trimmed by 4 bases and J by 3 bases, 10 bases remained unmatched. The CDR3 is 17 residues long. Germline values: CDR1 KGHSH, CDR2 LQKENI. CDR3 bases: TGTGCCAGCTCACGGACCCTCTCGACAGGGGGCTACAATGAGCAGTTCTTC. This codes for CASSRTLSTGGYNEQFF. Drawing the rest from reference TRBV18 and TRBJ2-1, the complete variable domain is NAGVMQNPRHLVRRRGQEARLRCSPMKGHSHVYWYRQLPEEGLKFMVYLQKENIIDESGMPKERFSAEFPKEGPSILRIQQVVRGDSAAYFCASSRTLSTGGYNEQFFGPGTRLTVL.

The chain recombines TRBV10-3 with TRBJ1-1, with D unresolved. V gave up 2 bases and J gave up 4 bases, with 11 bases separating them. Germline lookup yields CDR1 ENHRY and CDR2 SYGVKD. This CDR3 comprises 14 residues. CDR3 nucleotide sequence: TGTGCCATCAGTGAGGGGAGAGATGGCACTGAAGCTTTCTTT. Its translation: CAISEGRDGTEAFF.

This clone has just a few counts. The rearrangement joins TRBV6-1 to TRBJ2-1, with 9 nucleotides matching TRBD2. V lost 3 bases and J lost 6; bases outside the gene matches: 6. The CDR3 has 15 residues. Per the germline V gene, CDR1 is MNHNS and CDR2 is SASEGT. The CDR3 here is CASSEVAGETNEQFF. CDR3 nucleotide sequence: TGTGCCAGCAGTGAGGTAGCGGGAGAGACCAATGAGCAGTTCTTC.

This clone was recorded at least ten times. V is TRBV2 and J is TRBJ1-2; D not resolved. Germline V gene lookup returns CDR1 SNHLY and CDR2 FYNNEI. This CDR3 region has 12 residues. V lost 8 bases, J lost 0 bases, and 7 bases lay in between. Here the CDR3 DNA reads TGTGCCAGCGAGCAAGCTAACTATGGCTACACCTTC. Translation: CASEQANYGYTF.

The J gene is TRBJ2-7, the V gene TRBV15; no clear D. From germline, CDR1 is LNHNV and CDR2 YYDKDF (reference sequence). V lost 1 base to trimming and J lost 6 bases, with 7 bases between them. This CDR3 has 12 amino acids. The CDR3 DNA is TGTGCCACCAGCAGAGTAGGGTTCGAGCAGTACTTC. Encoded protein: CATSRVGFEQYF.

This chain joins TRBV6-5 and TRBJ2-5, with D unclear. V was cut by 10 bases and J by 1 base, with 16 bases left in between. Per germline, CDR1 MNHEY and CDR2 SVGAGI. The CDR3 is 14 amino acids. DNA of the CDR3: TGTGCCACGAAGTCCGGTGGCCGCCAAGAGACCCAGTACTTC. This sequence encodes CATKSGGRQETQYF.

This clone has just one count. The CDR3 is CAWSQQNTEAFF. CDR3 DNA sequence: TGTGCCTGGAGTCAGCAGAACACTGAAGCTTTCTTT. The chain uses TRBV30 and TRBJ1-1; D unclear. Trimming took 2 bases from V and 1 from J, leaving 5 bases between them. The CDR3 contains 12 residues. The germline V gene encodes CDR1 GTSNPN and CDR2 SVGIG (reference sequence).

In this sample, this clone turned up a few times. The J gene is TRBJ2-1, the V gene TRBV1; the DNA was not used to check the table's D call, TRBD1. TRBV1 constitutes a pseudogene. The CDR3 is 15 amino acids. The CDR3 spells CTSSQDGLPYNEQFF. As DNA, the CDR3 is TGCACCAGCAGCCAAGATGGGCTACCTTACAATGAGCAGTTCTTC.

The chain joins TRBV10-1 to TRBJ1-1; 7 nucleotides align to TRBD1. The V gene's germline CDR1 is WNHNN and CDR2 SYGVQD (reference sequence). V gave up 0 bases and J gave up 5 bases; unmatched junction bases: 3. This CDR3 is built from 14 residues. CDR3 bases: TGCGCCAGCAGTGAGTCTCCAGGGGGGACTGAAGCTTTCTTT. Protein sequence: CASSESPGGTEAFF.

V and J are TRBV6-1 and TRBJ2-3, with D unresolved. Germline lookup yields CDR1 MNHNS and CDR2 SASEGT. V was pared by 2 bases and J by 0 bases, with 9 bases between. The CDR3 loop spans 15 amino acids. The CDR3 DNA reads as TGTGCCAGCAGTGAACTTGTTACTAGCACAGATACGCAGTATTTT. It codes for CASSELVTSTDTQYF.

V is TRBV5-4 and J is TRBJ2-3; 12 nucleotides line up with TRBD2. CDR1 is SGHNT, CDR2 YYREEE, per germline (reference sequence). J gave up 5 bases and V 0 bases, and 4 bases lay outside the gene matches. CDR3 size: 16 residues. Here the CDR3 reads CASSLVGLAGQDTQYF. The CDR3 region has the DNA TGTGCCAGCAGCTTGGTTGGACTAGCGGGACAAGATACGCAGTATTTT. The variable domain in full, completed from reference TRBV5-4 and TRBJ2-3, reads ETGVTQSPTHLIKTRGQQVTLRCSSQSGHNTVSWYQQALGQGPQFIFQYYREEENGRGNFPPRFSGLQFPNYSSELNVNALELDDSALYLCASSLVGLAGQDTQYFGPGTRLTVL.

This chain connects TRBV27 to TRBJ1-1; tentatively, D is TRBD1 (5 bases). The CDR3 totals 12 residues. The germline V gene has CDR1 MNHEY and CDR2 SMNVEV (reference sequence). V lost 8 bases, J lost 7 bases, and 14 bases lay in between. The CDR3 nucleotides are TGTGCCAGCGGACTCAGGGTTAATGAAGCTTTCTTT. This sequence encodes CASGLRVNEAFF.

The table lists this clone with a few counts. V is TRBV19 and J is TRBJ1-5; D gene uncertain. CDR1 LNHDA and CDR2 SQIVND come from the germline V gene (reference sequence). The V end was cut by 5 bases, the J end by 8 bases, with 13 bases between. This CDR3 has 13 amino acids. The CDR3: CASSGSGYEPQHF. The CDR3 DNA follows: TGTGCCAGTAGTGGCTCAGGATACGAGCCCCAGCATTTT.

The rearrangement joins TRBV7-9 to TRBJ1-3; D gene uncertain. The length of the CDR3 is 16 residues. CDR1 SEHNR and CDR2 FQNEAQ come from the germline V gene (reference sequence). V lost 5 bases and J lost 2, with 16 bases in between. The CDR3 coding sequence is TGTGCCAGCAGCGGCAAGATCAGGCTTACTGGAAACACCATATATTTT. Its translation is CASSGKIRLTGNTIYF.

The rearrangement uses TRBV9 and TRBJ2-2; a possible D gene is TRBD2 (6 bases). V dropped 2 bases and J dropped 8 bases, with 19 bases sitting between them. This CDR3 contains 16 residues. CDR1 is SGDLS and CDR2 is YYNGEE in the germline V gene. This CDR3 reads CASSVTGTPLVGELFF. The CDR3 nucleotides are TGTGCCAGCAGCGTGACCGGGACTCCACTGGTTGGGGAGCTGTTTTTT.

This chain links TRBV4-1 with TRBJ2-1; 8 bases align to TRBD2. The CDR3 runs 17 residues. Germline V gives CDR1 MGHRA, CDR2 YSYEKL. Unmatched junction bases numbered 6, after V lost 0 bases and J lost 2 bases. The CDR3 sequence: CASSQEGGRSAYNEQFF. DNA of the CDR3: TGCGCCAGCAGCCAAGAGGGCGGGAGGTCTGCCTACAATGAGCAGTTCTTC.

The rearrangement joins TRBV7-9 to TRBJ2-7; a possible D gene is TRBD1 (6 bases). Trimming took off 4 bases at V and 5 bases at J, with 18 bases between the two ends. There are 15 residues in the CDR3. Germline CDR1 is SEHNR and CDR2 is FQNEAQ (reference sequence). The CDR3 protein is CASSSMGDRTNEQYF. CDR3 bases: TGTGCCAGCAGCTCAATGGGAGACAGGACCAACGAGCAGTACTTC.

The chain combines TRBV6-4 with TRBJ2-1; 10 nucleotides line up with TRBD2. CDR3 length equals 14 residues. V was clipped by 2 bases and J by 5 bases; unmatched bases: 0. CDR1 and CDR2 from the germline V gene are MRHNA and SNTAGT. CDR3 DNA: TGTGCCAGCAGTGACACTAGCGGGGACAATGAGCAGTTCTTC. As protein: CASSDTSGDNEQFF.

In the case of this clone: The junction shows a germline mismatch at one end, possibly a read error. V and J are TRBV11-2 and TRBJ2-7, with D possibly being TRBD1 or TRBD2 (5 bases each). This CDR3 is built from 14 residues. Germline V gene data show CDR1 as SGHAT and CDR2 as FQNNGV. The CDR3 DNA follows: TGTGCCAACAGCATTAGCGAGGGGCCCTACGAGCAGTACTTC. Its protein is CANSISEGPYEQYF. Full variable domain (missing parts from reference TRBV11-2 and TRBJ2-7): EAGVAQSPRYKIIEKRQSVAFWCNPISGHATLYWYQQILGQGPKLLIQFQNNGVVDDSQLPKDRFSAERLKGVDSTLKIQPAKLEDSAVYLCANSISEGPYEQYFGPGTRLTVT.

J is TRBJ1-2 and V is TRBV30, with unresolved D. CDR3 size: 13 residues. Trimming pared 0 bases from V and 2 bases from J, leaving 7 bases between. The germline V gene encodes CDR1 GTSNPN and CDR2 SVGIG (reference sequence). This chain's CDR3 is CAWSVRRNYGYTF. CDR3 nucleotide sequence: TGTGCCTGGAGTGTACGCCGCAACTATGGCTACACCTTC.

V and J are TRBV18 and TRBJ2-5; unclear D gene. V was cut by 2 bases and J by 5 bases, with 9 bases left in between. The CDR3 is made up of 13 amino acids. Germline-derived CDR1 and CDR2 are KGHSH and LQKENI. CDR3 loop: CASSPTGLETQYF. DNA for the CDR3: TGTGCCAGCTCACCAACTGGGCTGGAGACCCAGTACTTC.

This clone was observed a handful of times. CDR3: CASSPERAGELFF. CDR3 in DNA: TGTGCCAGCTCACCCGAGAGGGCCGGGGAGCTGTTTTTT. This chain joins TRBV18 and TRBJ2-2, with D possibly matching TRBD2 (5 bases). The V end lost 3 bases, the J end lost 6 bases, and 8 bases lay between the germline ends. The CDR3 is 13 residues long. Germline V gene sequence: CDR1 KGHSH, CDR2 LQKENI.

V and J are TRBV9 and TRBJ2-5; 9 nucleotides match TRBD1. Germline V gene lookup returns CDR1 SGDLS and CDR2 YYNGEE. V lost 4 bases and J lost 6; bases outside the gene matches: 7. The CDR3 has 14 amino acids. DNA of the CDR3: TGTGCCAGCAGCAAAGGGACAGGGCCGAAGACCCAGTACTTC. Translated, it gives CASSKGTGPKTQYF.